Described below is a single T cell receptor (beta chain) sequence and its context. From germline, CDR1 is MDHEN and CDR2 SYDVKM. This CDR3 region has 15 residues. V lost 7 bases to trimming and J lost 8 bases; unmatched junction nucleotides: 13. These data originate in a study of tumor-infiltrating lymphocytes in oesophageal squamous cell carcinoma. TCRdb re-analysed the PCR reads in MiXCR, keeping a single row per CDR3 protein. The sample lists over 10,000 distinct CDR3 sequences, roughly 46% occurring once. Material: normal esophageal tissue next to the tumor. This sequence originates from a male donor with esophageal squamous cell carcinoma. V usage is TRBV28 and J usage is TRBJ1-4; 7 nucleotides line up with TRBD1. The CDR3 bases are TGTGCCAGCACCCCCTCGGGACAGCGAAAGGAAAAACTGTTTTTT. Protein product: CASTPSGQRKEKLFF. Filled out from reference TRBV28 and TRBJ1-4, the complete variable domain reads DVKVTQSSRYLVKRTGEKVFLECVQDMDHENMFWYRQDPGLGLRLIYFSYDVKMKEKGDIPEGYSVSREKKERFSLILESASTNQTSMYLCASTPSGQRKEKLFFGSGTQLSVL.